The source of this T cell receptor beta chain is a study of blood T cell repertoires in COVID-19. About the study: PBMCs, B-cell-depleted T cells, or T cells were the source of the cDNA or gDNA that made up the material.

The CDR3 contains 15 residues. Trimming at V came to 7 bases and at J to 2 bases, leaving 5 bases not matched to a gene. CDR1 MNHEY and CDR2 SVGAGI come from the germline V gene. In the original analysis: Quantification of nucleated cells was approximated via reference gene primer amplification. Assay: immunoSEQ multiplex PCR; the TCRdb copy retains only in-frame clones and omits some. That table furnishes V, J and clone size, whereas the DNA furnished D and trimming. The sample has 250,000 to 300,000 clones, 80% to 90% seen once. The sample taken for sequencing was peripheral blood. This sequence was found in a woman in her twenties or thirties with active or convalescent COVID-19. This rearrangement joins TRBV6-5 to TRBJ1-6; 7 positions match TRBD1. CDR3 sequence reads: CASMGDSTYNSPLHF. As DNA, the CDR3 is TGTGCCAGCATGGGGGACAGCACCTATAATTCACCCCTCCACTTT.